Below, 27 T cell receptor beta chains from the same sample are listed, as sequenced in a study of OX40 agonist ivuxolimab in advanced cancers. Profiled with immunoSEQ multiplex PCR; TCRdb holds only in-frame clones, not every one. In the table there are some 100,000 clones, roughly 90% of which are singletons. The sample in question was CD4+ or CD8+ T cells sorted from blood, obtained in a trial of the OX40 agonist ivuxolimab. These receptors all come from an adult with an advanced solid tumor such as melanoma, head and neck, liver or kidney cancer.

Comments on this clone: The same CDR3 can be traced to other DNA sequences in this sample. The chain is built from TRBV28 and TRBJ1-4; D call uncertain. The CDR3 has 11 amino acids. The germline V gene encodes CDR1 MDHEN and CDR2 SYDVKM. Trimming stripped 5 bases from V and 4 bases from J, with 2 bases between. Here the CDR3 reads CASSLNEKLFF. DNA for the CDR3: TGTGCCAGCAGTCTTAATGAAAAACTGTTTTTT. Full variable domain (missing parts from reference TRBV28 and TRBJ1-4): DVKVTQSSRYLVKRTGEKVFLECVQDMDHENMFWYRQDPGLGLRLIYFSYDVKMKEKGDIPEGYSVSREKKERFSLILESASTNQTSMYLCASSLNEKLFFGSGTQLSVL.

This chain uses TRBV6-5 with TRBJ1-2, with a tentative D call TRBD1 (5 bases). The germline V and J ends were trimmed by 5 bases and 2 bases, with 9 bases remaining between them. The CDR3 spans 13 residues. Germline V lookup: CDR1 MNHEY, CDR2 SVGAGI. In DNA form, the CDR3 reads TGTGCCAGCAGTGATAGACAGAACTATGGCTACACCTTC. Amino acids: CASSDRQNYGYTF.

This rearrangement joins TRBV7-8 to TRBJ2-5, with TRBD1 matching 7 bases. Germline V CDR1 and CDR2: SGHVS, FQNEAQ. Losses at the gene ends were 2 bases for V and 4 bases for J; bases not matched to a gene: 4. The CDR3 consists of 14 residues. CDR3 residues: CASSLRYRGETQYF. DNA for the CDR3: TGTGCCAGCAGCTTAAGGTACAGGGGAGAGACCCAGTACTTC.

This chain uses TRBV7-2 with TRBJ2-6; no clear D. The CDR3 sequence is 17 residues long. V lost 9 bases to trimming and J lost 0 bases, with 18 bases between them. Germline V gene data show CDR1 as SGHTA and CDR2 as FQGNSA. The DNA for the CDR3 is TGTGCCAGTTTGCTAAGGACCGCCAGCTCTGGGGCCAACGTCCTGACTTTC. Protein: CASLLRTASSGANVLTF.

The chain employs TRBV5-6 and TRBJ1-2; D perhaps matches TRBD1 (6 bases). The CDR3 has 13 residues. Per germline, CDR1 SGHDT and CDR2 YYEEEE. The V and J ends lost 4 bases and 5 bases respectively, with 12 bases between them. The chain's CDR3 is CASSAGQPYGYTF. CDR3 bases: TGTGCCAGCAGCGCTGGACAGCCGTATGGCTACACCTTC.

The chain's CDR3 is CASSTQGTPNYGYTF. DNA for the CDR3: TGTGCCAGTAGTACACAGGGAACTCCTAACTATGGCTACACCTTC. The rearrangement links TRBV19 to TRBJ1-2; D may be TRBD1 (6 bases). V lost 4 bases and J lost 0, with 12 bases in between. CDR1 and CDR2 from the germline V gene are LNHDA and SQIVND (reference sequence). The CDR3 has 15 amino acids.

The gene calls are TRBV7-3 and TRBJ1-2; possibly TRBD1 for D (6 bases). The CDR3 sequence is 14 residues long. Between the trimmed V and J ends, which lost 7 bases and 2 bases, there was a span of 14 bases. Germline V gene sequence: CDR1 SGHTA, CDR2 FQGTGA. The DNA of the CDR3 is TGTGCCAGCACTCTGTTACAGGGAAACTATGGCTACACCTTC. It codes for CASTLLQGNYGYTF.

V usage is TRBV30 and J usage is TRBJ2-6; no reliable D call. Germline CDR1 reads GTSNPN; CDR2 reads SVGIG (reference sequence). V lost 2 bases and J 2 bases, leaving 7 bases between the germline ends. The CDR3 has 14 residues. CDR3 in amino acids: CAWSMGAGANVLTF. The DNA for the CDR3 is TGTGCCTGGAGTATGGGCGCTGGGGCCAACGTCCTGACTTTC.

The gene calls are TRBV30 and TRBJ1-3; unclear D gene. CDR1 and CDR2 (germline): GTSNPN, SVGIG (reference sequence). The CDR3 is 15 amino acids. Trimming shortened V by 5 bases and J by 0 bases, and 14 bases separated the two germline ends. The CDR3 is CAWDPPWNSGNTIYF. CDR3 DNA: TGTGCCTGGGACCCCCCATGGAACTCTGGAAACACCATATATTTT.

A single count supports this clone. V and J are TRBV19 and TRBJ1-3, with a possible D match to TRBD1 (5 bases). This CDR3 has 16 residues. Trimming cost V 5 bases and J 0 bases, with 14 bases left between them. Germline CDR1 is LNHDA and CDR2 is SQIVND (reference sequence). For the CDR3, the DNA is TGTGCCAGTAGTGTACAGGTTCCGTACTCTGGAAACACCATATATTTT. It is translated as CASSVQVPYSGNTIYF.

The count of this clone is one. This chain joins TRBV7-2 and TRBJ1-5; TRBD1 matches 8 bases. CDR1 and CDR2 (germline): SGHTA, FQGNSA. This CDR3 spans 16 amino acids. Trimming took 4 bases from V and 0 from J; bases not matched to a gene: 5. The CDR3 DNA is TGTGCCAGCAGCTCGTACACAGGGGGTAGCAATCAGCCCCAGCATTTT. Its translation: CASSSYTGGSNQPQHF.

The DNA for the CDR3 is TGTGCCAGCAGTTTACAGGGGGCGGGCACCGGGGAGCTGTTTTTT. This codes for CASSLQGAGTGELFF. The chain has TRBV28 and TRBJ2-2, with TRBD1 matching over 8 bases. The CDR3 is 15 amino acids. Per the germline V gene, CDR1 is MDHEN and CDR2 is SYDVKM. V lost 2 bases and J lost 4; bases outside the gene matches: 3.

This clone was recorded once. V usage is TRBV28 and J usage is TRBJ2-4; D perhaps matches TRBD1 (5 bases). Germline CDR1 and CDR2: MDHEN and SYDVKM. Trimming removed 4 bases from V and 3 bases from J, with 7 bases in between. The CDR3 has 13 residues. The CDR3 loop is CASSWTNKNIQYF. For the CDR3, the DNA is TGTGCCAGCAGTTGGACAAACAAAAACATTCAGTACTTC.

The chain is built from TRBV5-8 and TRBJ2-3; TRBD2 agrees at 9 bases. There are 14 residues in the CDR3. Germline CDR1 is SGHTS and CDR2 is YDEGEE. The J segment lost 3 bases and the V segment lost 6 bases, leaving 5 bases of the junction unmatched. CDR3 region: CASTPRGGTDTQYF. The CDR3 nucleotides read TGTGCCAGCACCCCGCGGGGGGGGACAGATACGCAGTATTTT.

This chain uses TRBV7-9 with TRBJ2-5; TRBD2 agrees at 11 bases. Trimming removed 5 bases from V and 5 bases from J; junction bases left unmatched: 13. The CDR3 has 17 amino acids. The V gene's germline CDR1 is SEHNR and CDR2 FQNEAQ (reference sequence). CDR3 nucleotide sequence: TGTGCCAGCAGCGACGCGGTTGTAGCGGGGGGGCGGGAGACCCAGTACTTC. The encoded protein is CASSDAVVAGGRETQYF.

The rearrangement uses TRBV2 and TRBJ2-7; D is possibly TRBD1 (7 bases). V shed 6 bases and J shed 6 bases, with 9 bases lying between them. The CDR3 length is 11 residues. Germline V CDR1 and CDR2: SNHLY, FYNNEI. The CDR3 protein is CASREGAEQYF. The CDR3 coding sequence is TGTGCCAGCAGGGAGGGGGCCGAGCAGTACTTC.

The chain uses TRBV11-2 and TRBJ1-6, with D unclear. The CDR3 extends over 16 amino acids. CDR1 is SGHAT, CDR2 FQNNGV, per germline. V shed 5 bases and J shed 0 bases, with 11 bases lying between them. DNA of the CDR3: TGTGCCAGCAGCCTTCCCAGGAGCTCCTATAATTCACCCCTCCACTTT. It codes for CASSLPRSSYNSPLHF. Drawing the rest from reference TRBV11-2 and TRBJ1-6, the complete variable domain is EAGVAQSPRYKIIEKRQSVAFWCNPISGHATLYWYQQILGQGPKLLIQFQNNGVVDDSQLPKDRFSAERLKGVDSTLKIQPAKLEDSAVYLCASSLPRSSYNSPLHFGNGTRLTVT.

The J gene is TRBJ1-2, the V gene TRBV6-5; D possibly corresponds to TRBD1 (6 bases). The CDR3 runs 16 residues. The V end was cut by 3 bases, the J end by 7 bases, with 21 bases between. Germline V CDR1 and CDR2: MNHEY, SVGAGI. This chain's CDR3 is CASSYLGQPGGGGYTF. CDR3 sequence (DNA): TGTGCCAGCAGTTATCTAGGACAGCCTGGAGGGGGTGGCTACACCTTC.

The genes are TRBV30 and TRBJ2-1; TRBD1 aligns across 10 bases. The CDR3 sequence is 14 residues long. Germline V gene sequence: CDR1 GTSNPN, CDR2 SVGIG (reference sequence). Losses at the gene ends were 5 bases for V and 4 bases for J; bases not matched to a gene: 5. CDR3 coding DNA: TGTGCCTGGGGGGGACAGGGGCTTTACAATGAGCAGTTCTTC. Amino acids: CAWGGQGLYNEQFF.

CDR3: CAISDEGLNPQPQHF. Written as DNA, the CDR3 is TGTGCCATCAGTGACGAGGGGCTCAACCCCCAGCCCCAGCATTTT. V and J are TRBV10-3 and TRBJ1-5; TRBD1 might be the D (5 bases). CDR1 and CDR2 (germline): ENHRY, SYGVKD. The CDR3 is made up of 15 amino acids. Trimming took off 3 bases at V and 7 bases at J, with 16 bases between the two ends.

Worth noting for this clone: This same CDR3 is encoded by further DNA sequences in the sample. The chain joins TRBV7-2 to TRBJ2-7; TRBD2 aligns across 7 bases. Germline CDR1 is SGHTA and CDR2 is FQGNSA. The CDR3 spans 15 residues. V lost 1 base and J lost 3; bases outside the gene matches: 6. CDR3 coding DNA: TGTGCCAGCAGCTTAGAAGGGGCGGGGGTCTACGAGCAGTACTTC. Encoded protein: CASSLEGAGVYEQYF.

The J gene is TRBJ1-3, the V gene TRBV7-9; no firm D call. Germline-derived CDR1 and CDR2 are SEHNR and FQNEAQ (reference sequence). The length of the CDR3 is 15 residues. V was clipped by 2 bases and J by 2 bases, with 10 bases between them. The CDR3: CASSLKAFTGNTIYF. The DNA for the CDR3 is TGTGCCAGCAGCTTAAAGGCTTTTACTGGAAACACCATATATTTT.

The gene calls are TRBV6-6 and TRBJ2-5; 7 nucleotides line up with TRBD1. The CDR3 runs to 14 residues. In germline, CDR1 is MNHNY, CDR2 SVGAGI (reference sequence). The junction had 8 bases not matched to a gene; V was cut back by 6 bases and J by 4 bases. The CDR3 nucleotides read TGTGCCAGCAGCCGACCCGGGACAGCAGAGACCCAGTACTTC. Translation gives CASSRPGTAETQYF.

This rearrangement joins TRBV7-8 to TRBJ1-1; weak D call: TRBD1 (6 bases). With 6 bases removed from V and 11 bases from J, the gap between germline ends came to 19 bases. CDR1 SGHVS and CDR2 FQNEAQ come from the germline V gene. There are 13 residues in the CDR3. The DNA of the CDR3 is TGTGCCAGCAGACAACAACACAGGGAAAAGGCTTTCTTT. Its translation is CASRQQHREKAFF.

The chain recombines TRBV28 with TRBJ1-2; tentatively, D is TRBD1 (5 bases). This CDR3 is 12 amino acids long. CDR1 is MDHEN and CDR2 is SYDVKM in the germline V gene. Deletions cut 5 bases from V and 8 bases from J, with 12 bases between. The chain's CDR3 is CASSSYRFGYTF. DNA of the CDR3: TGTGCCAGCAGTAGCTACAGGTTCGGCTACACCTTC.

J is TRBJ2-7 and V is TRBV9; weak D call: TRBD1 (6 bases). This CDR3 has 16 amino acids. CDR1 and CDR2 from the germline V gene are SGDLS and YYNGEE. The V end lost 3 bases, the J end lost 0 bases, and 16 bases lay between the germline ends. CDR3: CASSERSGQSSYEQYF. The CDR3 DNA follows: TGTGCCAGCAGCGAACGCTCCGGACAGTCCTCCTACGAGCAGTACTTC.

CDR3 residues: CASQQTMQGVIQYF. The CDR3, as DNA: TGTGCCAGCCAACAAACCATGCAGGGAGTCATTCAGTACTTC. This sequence joins TRBV11-2 and TRBJ2-4; D may correspond to TRBD1 or TRBD2 (5 bases each). Trimming stripped 8 bases from V and 9 bases from J, with 20 bases between. The V gene's germline CDR1 is SGHAT and CDR2 FQNNGV. The CDR3 totals 14 residues.